This T cell receptor (beta chain) was found in a study of human T cells and chemical hapten exposure. General study points: Versus controls, significantly more large CDR3 similarity clusters arose from expanded TCRs.

The study's library attached unique molecular identifiers to single cDNA molecules. TCRdb reanalysed the RACE reads using MiXCR and keeps one entry per CDR3 protein. The sample has approximately 260,000 distinct CDR3 sequences, about 8.1% seen once. As for time point: pre-sensitization, week 0. The treatment is: therapeutic diphenylcyclopropenone sensitization with weekly scalp DPC. Suited to DPC and affected by alopecia, the donors ranged from 18 to 70 years old. From germline, CDR1 is SQVTM and CDR2 ANQGSEA. With 7 bases clipped from V and 1 base from J, the junction kept 9 bases outside the gene matches. This CDR3 has 15 residues. Of note for this clonotype: The antigen is undetermined.

This receptor was obtained from a woman aged 40 to 50 with alopecia areata. Some clones in this sample may be carry-over from other donors' samples. Material: whole blood, obtained in connection with sensitization to the hapten diphenylcyclopropenone (DPC). The V gene is TRBV29-1, the J gene TRBJ2-5, with 10 bases identical to TRBD1. The CDR3 here is CSAPNRDRGQETQYF. The DNA for the CDR3 is TGCAGCGCCCCAAACCGGGACAGGGGCCAAGAGACCCAGTACTTC.